The 6 T cell receptor beta chains in this list originate from one sample, sequenced in a study of breast tumors, draining lymph nodes, adjacent tissues. TCRdb reprocessed the multiplex PCR reads via MiXCR and lists one record per CDR3 protein. Of 11,000 or so distinct CDR3 sequences in the sample, 50% to 60% were seen once. Sequenced sample: breast tumor tissue. The source of these receptors is a female donor with breast cancer. Some clones in this sample may be carry-over from other donors' samples.

This clonotype was recorded at least ten times. A much larger clonotype is one base distant, so this may be a read error. The chain combines TRBV6-6 with TRBJ2-1; the D gene is possibly TRBD1 (6 bases). The length of the CDR3 is 14 residues. V lost 5 bases and J lost 6, with 14 bases in between. CDR1 and CDR2 (germline): MNHNY, SVGAGI (reference sequence). The CDR3 loop is CASSQSGTSNEQFF. CDR3 coding DNA: TGTGCCAGCAGTCAGTCCGGGACAAGCAATGAGCAGTTCTTC.

This clonotype is labeled medium-sized. V is TRBV12-3 or TRBV12-4 and J is TRBJ1-4, with unresolved D. The CDR3 sequence is 15 residues long. V was trimmed by 4 bases and J by 2 bases, leaving 11 bases between them. The CDR3 spells CASSSARRTNEKLFF. The DNA of the CDR3 is TGTGCCAGCAGTTCGGCAAGGAGGACTAATGAAAAACTGTTTTTT.

The rearrangement uses TRBV29-1 and TRBJ2-1, with 8 bases that match TRBD2. CDR1 is SQVTM and CDR2 is ANQGSEA in the germline V gene. This CDR3 has 12 residues. The V segment lost 2 bases and the J segment 9 bases; nucleotides outside the gene matches: 3. CDR3 loop: CSVESGTSEQFF. CDR3 sequence (DNA): TGCAGCGTTGAATCGGGGACTAGTGAGCAGTTCTTC.

This clonotype is labeled medium-sized. Here the CDR3 reads CASSSNYEQYF. CDR3 bases: TGTGCCAGCAGTTCCAACTACGAGCAGTACTTC. The V call is TRBV6-5, the J call TRBJ2-7, with D unresolved. From germline, CDR1 is MNHEY and CDR2 SVGAGI. The V gene lost 4 bases and the J gene lost 3 bases, with 4 bases spanning the gap. CDR3 length: 11 residues.

The chain links TRBV11-2 to TRBJ2-1; 7 nucleotides line up with TRBD1. The CDR3 sequence is 16 residues long. Losses at the gene ends were 1 base for V and 9 bases for J; bases not matched to a gene: 12. The germline CDR1 and CDR2 sequences are SGHAT and FQNNGV. In DNA, the CDR3 is TGTGCCAGCAGCTTAGGGAGACAGGGAGCGATGGGTGAGCAGTTCTTC. Translating gives CASSLGRQGAMGEQFF. Combining the CDR3 with reference TRBV11-2 and TRBJ2-1 gives the whole variable domain EAGVAQSPRYKIIEKRQSVAFWCNPISGHATLYWYQQILGQGPKLLIQFQNNGVVDDSQLPKDRFSAERLKGVDSTLKIQPAKLEDSAVYLCASSLGRQGAMGEQFFGPGTRLTVL.

By share, this clonotype counts as medium-sized. V is TRBV12-3 or TRBV12-4 and J is TRBJ2-1; 9 bases match TRBD1. The V gene end was trimmed by 5 bases and the J gene end by 7 bases; junction bases not matched to a gene: 6. The CDR3 loop spans 14 amino acids. CDR3 sequence (DNA): TGTGCCAGCAGTGATACAGGGGGCGGAAATGAGCAGTTCTTC. Protein sequence: CASSDTGGGNEQFF.